This T cell receptor beta chain was identified in a study of T-cell memory formation after mild COVID-19. This clonotype was counted at least ten times. One entry per CDR3 protein, called by TCRdb with MiXCR from the 5' RACE reads. The sample consists of hundreds of thousands of distinct CDR3 sequences, over 15% of them appearing once. The origin of this receptor is a man in his late teens or twenties who had mild COVID-19 (a few samples of this study predate the infection). Cell type and time point are not known. The sample comprised PBMCs or a T cell subset sorted from them (not recorded which).

The CDR3 loop is CASSFWGRDTQYF. The CDR3 nucleotides read TGCGCCAGCAGCTTCTGGGGGCGGGATACGCAGTATTTT. This chain connects TRBV5-1 to TRBJ2-3, with a possible D match to TRBD1 (6 bases). Trimming removed 2 bases at V and 6 bases at J, with 10 bases between. Germline V gene lookup returns CDR1 SGHRS and CDR2 YFSETQ. The CDR3 is 13 amino acids.